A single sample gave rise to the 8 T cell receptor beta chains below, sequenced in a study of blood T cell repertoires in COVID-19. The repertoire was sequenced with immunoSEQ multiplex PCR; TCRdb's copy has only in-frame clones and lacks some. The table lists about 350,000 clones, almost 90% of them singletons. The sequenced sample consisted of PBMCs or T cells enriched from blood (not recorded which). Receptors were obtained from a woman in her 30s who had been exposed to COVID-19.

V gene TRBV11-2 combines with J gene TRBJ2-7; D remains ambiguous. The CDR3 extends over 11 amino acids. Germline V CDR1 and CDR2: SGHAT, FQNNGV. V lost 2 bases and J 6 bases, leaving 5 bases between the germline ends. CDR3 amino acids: CASSLRGEQYF. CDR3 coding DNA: TGTGCCAGCAGCTTACGAGGCGAGCAGTACTTC.

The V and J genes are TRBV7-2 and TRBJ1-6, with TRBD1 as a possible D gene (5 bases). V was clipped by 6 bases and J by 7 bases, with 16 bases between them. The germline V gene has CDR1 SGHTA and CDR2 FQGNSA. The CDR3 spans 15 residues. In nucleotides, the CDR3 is TGTGCCAGCAGATTCGCCGGGGAGGGGAATTCACCCCTCCACTTT. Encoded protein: CASRFAGEGNSPLHF.

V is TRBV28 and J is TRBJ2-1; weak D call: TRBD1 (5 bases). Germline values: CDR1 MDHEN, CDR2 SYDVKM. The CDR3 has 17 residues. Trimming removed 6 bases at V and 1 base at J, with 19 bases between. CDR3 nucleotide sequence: TGTGCCAGCAGGGGCCCGAGTGGGCAGGGATCCTACAATGAGCAGTTCTTC. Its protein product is CASRGPSGQGSYNEQFF.

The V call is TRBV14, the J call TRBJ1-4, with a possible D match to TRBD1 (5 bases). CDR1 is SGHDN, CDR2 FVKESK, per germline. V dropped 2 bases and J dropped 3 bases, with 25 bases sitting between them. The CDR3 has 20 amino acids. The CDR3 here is CASSQRRSGPNRSANEKLFF. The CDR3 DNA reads TGTGCCAGCAGCCAACGTCGGTCAGGGCCCAACCGGTCTGCTAATGAAAAACTGTTTTTT.

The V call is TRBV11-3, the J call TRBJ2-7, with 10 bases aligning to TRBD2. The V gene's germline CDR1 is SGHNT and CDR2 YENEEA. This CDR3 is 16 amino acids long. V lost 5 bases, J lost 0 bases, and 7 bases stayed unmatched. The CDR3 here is CASSRVGLAASYEQYF. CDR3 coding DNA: TGTGCCAGCAGCCGAGTAGGACTAGCGGCCTCCTACGAGCAGTACTTC.

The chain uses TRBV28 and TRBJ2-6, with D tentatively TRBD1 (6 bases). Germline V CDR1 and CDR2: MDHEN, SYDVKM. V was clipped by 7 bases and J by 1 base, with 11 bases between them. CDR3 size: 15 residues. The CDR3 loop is CASTPTGSGANVLTF. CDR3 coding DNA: TGTGCCAGCACCCCTACAGGGTCTGGGGCCAACGTCCTGACTTTC. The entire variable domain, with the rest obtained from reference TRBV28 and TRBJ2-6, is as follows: DVKVTQSSRYLVKRTGEKVFLECVQDMDHENMFWYRQDPGLGLRLIYFSYDVKMKEKGDIPEGYSVSREKKERFSLILESASTNQTSMYLCASTPTGSGANVLTFGAGSRLTVL.

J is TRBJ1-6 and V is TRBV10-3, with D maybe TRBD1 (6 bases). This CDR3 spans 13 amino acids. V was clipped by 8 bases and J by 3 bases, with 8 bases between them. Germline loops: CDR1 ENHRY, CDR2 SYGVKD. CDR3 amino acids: CAIVDSYNSPLHF. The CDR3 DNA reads TGTGCCATCGTGGACAGCTATAATTCACCCCTCCACTTT.

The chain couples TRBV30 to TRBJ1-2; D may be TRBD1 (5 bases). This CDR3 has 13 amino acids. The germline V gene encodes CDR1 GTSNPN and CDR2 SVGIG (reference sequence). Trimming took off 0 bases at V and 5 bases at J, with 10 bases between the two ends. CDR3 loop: CAWSVGVGYGYTF. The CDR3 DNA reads TGTGCCTGGAGTGTAGGGGTGGGGTATGGCTACACCTTC.